This T cell receptor beta chain was sequenced during a study of T cell clusters in autoimmune cytopenias. Study conclusions and caveats: TRB repertoire shifts in secondary cytopenia and chronic lymphocytic leukemia mostly reflected lymphoma, not autoimmunity.

TRB amplification used approximately 250 ng of peripheral blood genomic DNA. TRB was amplified by touch-down multiplex PCR, primer pools A and B combined. TCRdb reanalyzed the multiplex PCR reads and collapses them to one entry per CDR3 protein, without DNA. This listing includes about 4,000 distinct CDR3 sequences. A remark on this clonotype: The target antigen is unknown.

The sample was also linked to a second study, of T cell repertoires in aging, cancer and after chemotherapy. That paper adds: Donor ages fell into six groups from 30 or younger up to 70 or older. Clear clonal overlap appeared across healthy donor samples taken over several months to years. The whole study produced a dataset of some 9 million TCR reads.

This clonotype was obtained from a human donor in good health. Sequenced input: peripheral blood.

CDR3 sequence: CASSIMGTQYF. The rearrangement links TRBV19 to TRBJ2-5. CDR3 size: 11 residues. Germline CDR1 and CDR2: LNHDA and SQIVND (reference sequence).